A single sample is the source of the 8 T cell receptor beta chains below, sequenced in a study of post-analysis software for immune sequencing data. The study, taken as a whole, reports: In patients, about 5 TRBV segments were more frequent than in controls, with TRBV5-6, TRBV5-1 and TRBV20-1 among them.

Their antigens remain unidentified. Built from TCR beta cDNA, the libraries had unique molecular identifiers in them. TCRdb processed the PCR reads anew with MiXCR; each CDR3 protein has one entry. The sample lists roughly 430,000 distinct CDR3 sequences; less than 40% were seen once. Sequenced input: blood. Receptor source: a girl aged 2 to 10 with multiple sclerosis.

This clonotype was picked up a small number of times. CDR3 sequence reads: CASSLEPGVRSEKLFF. The CDR3 coding sequence is TGCGCCAGCAGCTTGGAACCAGGGGTTAGGAGTGAAAAACTGTTTTTT. The chain employs TRBV5-1 and TRBJ1-4; the D gene is possibly TRBD1 (6 bases). Per the germline V gene, CDR1 is SGHRS and CDR2 is YFSETQ. The CDR3 is 16 amino acids. Deletions cut 0 bases from V and 7 bases from J, with 16 bases between.

This clonotype appeared a few times. The chain combines TRBV6-5 with TRBJ2-1, with D perhaps TRBD1 or TRBD2 (5 bases each). V lost 4 bases and J lost 10, with 14 bases in between. The CDR3 extends over 13 amino acids. CDR1 and CDR2 from the germline V gene are MNHEY and SVGAGI. The CDR3 sequence: CASSWGSRGEQFF. CDR3 nucleotide sequence: TGTGCCAGCAGTTGGGGCAGTCGAGGGGAGCAGTTCTTC.

This chain links TRBV7-2 with TRBJ1-4; the D gene is possibly TRBD1 (6 bases). V lost 10 bases to trimming and J lost 6 bases, with 18 bases between them. The CDR3 has 14 amino acids. Looked up from germline, CDR1 is SGHTA and CDR2 is FQGNSA. In DNA form, the CDR3 reads TGTGCCACCACGCCGGGACAATGGGATGAAAAACTGTTTTTT. This codes for CATTPGQWDEKLFF. Together with reference TRBV7-2 and TRBJ1-4, the CDR3 gives the full variable domain: GAGVSQSPSNKVTEKGKDVELRCDPISGHTALYWYRQSLGQGLEFLIYFQGNSAPDKSGLPSDRFSAERTGGSVSTLTIQRTQQEDSAVYLCATTPGQWDEKLFFGSGTQLSVL.

This chain links TRBV11-2 with TRBJ2-1, with D possibly matching TRBD1 (5 bases). The CDR3 is made up of 15 amino acids. CDR1 is SGHAT, CDR2 FQNNGV, per germline. V shed 5 bases and J shed 10 bases, with 21 bases lying between them. CDR3 in amino acids: CASSPSPQVTMEQFF. For the CDR3, the DNA is TGTGCCAGCAGCCCGAGCCCACAGGTTACTATGGAGCAGTTCTTC.

This clonotype was counted ten times or more. CDR3 sequence: CASSLVSGSRETQYF. CDR3 bases: TGTGCCAGCAGTTTAGTTAGCGGGAGCCGGGAGACCCAGTACTTC. The genes are TRBV12-3 or TRBV12-4 and TRBJ2-5; the match to TRBD2 covers 9 bases. There are 15 residues in the CDR3. V gave up 1 base and J gave up 5 bases; unmatched junction bases: 5.

This clonotype was recorded a few times. This chain links TRBV20-1 with TRBJ2-1, with 10 bases matching TRBD2. Germline CDR1 is DFQATT and CDR2 is SNEGSKA (reference sequence). Unmatched junction bases numbered 8, after V lost 3 bases and J lost 9 bases. The CDR3 is 14 residues long. Here the CDR3 reads CSAREAGGRSEQFF. DNA of the CDR3: TGCAGTGCTAGGGAAGCGGGAGGGAGGTCTGAGCAGTTCTTC.

Concerning this clonotype itself: Germline is not matched at one junction end, which may reflect a read error. This chain uses TRBV20-1 with TRBJ2-1; TRBD2 matches at 10 bases. The CDR3 is 16 residues long. Per germline, CDR1 DFQATT and CDR2 SNEGSKA (reference sequence). The CDR3 DNA reads TGCAGTGCTAGCCATAGCGGGGGGAGCTCCTGCAATGAGCAGTTCTTC. Translated: CSASHSGGSSCNEQFF.

Notes on this clonotype: This clone may be a read error of a much larger clone one base away. The chain joins TRBV9 to TRBJ2-7; 12 bases map to TRBD2. Trimming removed 4 bases from V and 0 bases from J; junction bases left unmatched: 2. CDR3 length equals 15 residues. CDR1 SGDLS and CDR2 YYNGEE come from the germline V gene. In DNA, the CDR3 is TGTGCCAGCAGCACGACTAGCGGGAGCTCCTACGAGCAGTACTTC. Its protein is CASSTTSGSSYEQYF.